The 29 T cell receptor beta chains below come from one sample, sequenced in a study of neurological immune-mediated disorders. Using its own MiXCR run on the 5' RACE reads, TCRdb lists one record per CDR3 protein. The data show 53,000 or so distinct CDR3 sequences, about an eighth seen once. The specimen sequenced was PBMCs. These receptors all come from a woman aged 55-75 years with HTLV-1-associated myelopathy (HAM/TSP).

This clonotype showed up many times. The rearrangement links TRBV5-6 to TRBJ2-3; 11 bases line up with TRBD2. Losses at the gene ends were 3 bases for V and 7 bases for J; bases not matched to a gene: 10. The CDR3 has 16 residues. The germline V gene has CDR1 SGHDT and CDR2 YYEEEE. Here the CDR3 reads CASSSQLAGEFHTQYF. CDR3 nucleotide sequence: TGTGCCAGCAGCTCGCAACTAGCGGGAGAATTTCATACGCAGTATTTT. Together with reference TRBV5-6 and TRBJ2-3, the CDR3 gives the full variable domain: DAGVTQSPTHLIKTRGQQVTLRCSPKSGHDTVSWYQQALGQGPQFIFQYYEEEERQRGNFPDRFSGHQFPNYSSELNVNALLLGDSALYLCASSSQLAGEFHTQYFGPGTRLTVL.

In its sample, this clonotype was seen a few times. With a much larger clone just one base away, this may be a read error. A read error is likely, as this CDR3 ends without the conserved phenylalanine or tryptophan. Because the CDR3's place on the DNA is in doubt, the DNA is left out and the CDR3 is given as listed by TCRdb. CDR3 protein: CASSPLGRDPLL. The chain links TRBV7-9 to TRBJ2-1; the table names TRBD2, a call not compared with the DNA. The CDR3 contains 12 residues when both ends are counted. Per the germline V gene, CDR1 is SEHNR and CDR2 is FQNEAQ (reference sequence).

This clonotype was observed many times. V and J are TRBV7-2 and TRBJ2-1; D may be TRBD2 (6 bases). Trimming left V 1 base short and J 6 bases short, with 13 bases between. Germline V gene lookup returns CDR1 SGHTA and CDR2 FQGNSA. The length of the CDR3 is 15 residues. The CDR3 DNA is TGTGCCAGCAGCTTAGTTCCCGGGAGTTTCAATGAGCAGTTCTTC. Protein: CASSLVPGSFNEQFF.

This clonotype was seen repeatedly, ten times or more. This chain joins TRBV20-1 and TRBJ2-7, with 15 bases fitting TRBD2. Germline values: CDR1 DFQATT, CDR2 SNEGSKA (reference sequence). The CDR3 has 16 residues. V dropped 3 bases and J dropped 6; count of bases not matched to a gene: 9. CDR3 protein: CSARSVGLAGGGEQYF. CDR3 DNA sequence: TGCAGTGCTAGGTCGGTTGGACTAGCGGGAGGGGGCGAGCAGTACTTC.

This clonotype was seen at least ten times. The chain uses TRBV9 and TRBJ2-3, with D possibly called TRBD1 or TRBD2 (6 bases each). The germline V gene has CDR1 SGDLS and CDR2 YYNGEE. The V and J ends lost 4 bases and 6 bases respectively, with 12 bases between them. The CDR3 totals 13 residues. The CDR3 DNA reads as TGTGCCAGCAGCCCAGGAGGGGGGGATACGCAGTATTTT. Translated: CASSPGGGDTQYF.

This clonotype was observed at least ten times. The chain links TRBV7-2 to TRBJ2-7; D uncertain. This CDR3 spans 12 amino acids. The germline V gene has CDR1 SGHTA and CDR2 FQGNSA. V lost 6 bases, J lost 7 bases, and 13 bases lay in between. Here the CDR3 DNA reads TGTGCCAGCAGAATGAGTTCGGGTGAGCAGTACTTC. Residues: CASRMSSGEQYF.

The chain recombines TRBV6-1 with TRBJ2-7; D is perhaps TRBD1 (6 bases). The CDR3 is 14 amino acids. Germline CDR1 is MNHNS and CDR2 is SASEGT. Trimming stripped 0 bases from V and 2 bases from J, with 8 bases between. CDR3 loop: CASSEAGGPYEQYF. CDR3 in DNA: TGTGCCAGCAGTGAAGCAGGGGGACCCTACGAGCAGTACTTC.

This clonotype was recorded many times. This chain links TRBV5-1 with TRBJ2-7; no definite D call. The CDR3 length is 14 residues. Germline V gene lookup returns CDR1 SGHRS and CDR2 YFSETQ. Trimming shortened V by 6 bases and J by 2 bases, and 15 bases separated the two germline ends. The CDR3 sequence: CASTSGGPTYEQYF. CDR3 DNA sequence: TGCGCCAGCACTTCTGGCGGACCTACCTACGAGCAGTACTTC.

This clonotype was counted ten times or more. This rearrangement joins TRBV12-3 or TRBV12-4 to TRBJ2-1, with no clear D. Trimming removed 6 bases from V and 7 bases from J, with 16 bases in between. This CDR3 spans 14 amino acids. Here the CDR3 reads CASSDWAARNEQFF. The CDR3 nucleotides read TGTGCCAGCAGCGACTGGGCGGCTCGGAATGAGCAGTTCTTC.

This clonotype was detected ten times or more. This chain connects TRBV5-1 to TRBJ1-2; D gene unclear. Trimming pared 6 bases from V and 7 bases from J, leaving 22 bases between. This CDR3 has 15 amino acids. The germline CDR1 and CDR2 sequences are SGHRS and YFSETQ. The CDR3 sequence: CASMRAAREDGGYTF. The CDR3 DNA reads TGCGCCAGCATGCGGGCCGCAAGGGAGGACGGTGGCTACACCTTC.

This clonotype was recorded at least ten times. V gene TRBV5-1 combines with J gene TRBJ2-3; a weak D match, TRBD2 (7 bases). Germline CDR1 SGHRS, CDR2 YFSETQ. The CDR3 is 16 amino acids. V was clipped by 0 bases and J by 4 bases, with 15 bases between them. The CDR3 protein is CASSLGEGGVADTQYF. DNA for the CDR3: TGCGCCAGCAGCTTGGGCGAAGGGGGGGTCGCAGATACGCAGTATTTT.

This clonotype was counted at least ten times. The V and J genes are TRBV5-1 and TRBJ2-5; 9 nucleotides line up with TRBD1. V lost 0 bases to trimming and J lost 4 bases; unmatched junction nucleotides: 7. In germline, CDR1 is SGHRS, CDR2 YFSETQ. This CDR3 region has 16 residues. The CDR3 DNA is TGCGCCAGCAGCTTGGGGGACAGGGTTTCTTTAGAGACCCAGTACTTC. Translating gives CASSLGDRVSLETQYF.

This clonotype occurred many times. V is TRBV20-1 and J is TRBJ2-7; possible D gene TRBD2, 6 bases. The CDR3 consists of 13 residues. The germline V and J ends were trimmed by 3 bases and 3 bases, with 12 bases remaining between them. Germline V gives CDR1 DFQATT, CDR2 SNEGSKA (reference sequence). CDR3 protein: CSASSGLVYEQYF. The CDR3 DNA sequence: TGCAGTGCTAGTTCGGGACTTGTCTACGAGCAGTACTTC.

This clonotype was observed many times. The V and J genes are TRBV4-1 and TRBJ2-2, with a tentative D call TRBD2 (5 bases). Trimming took 2 bases from V and 1 from J, leaving 11 bases between them. The length of the CDR3 is 16 residues. Germline CDR1 is MGHRA and CDR2 is YSYEKL. The CDR3 loop is CASSQPPGMNTGELFF. DNA for the CDR3: TGCGCCAGCAGCCAACCTCCCGGGATGAACACCGGGGAGCTGTTTTTT.

This clonotype showed up many times. The gene calls are TRBV11-1 and TRBJ2-5; 11 nucleotides align to TRBD2. This CDR3 spans 16 amino acids. The V gene's germline CDR1 is SGHAT and CDR2 FQDESV (reference sequence). J gave up 1 base and V 4 bases, and 5 bases lay outside the gene matches. The DNA for the CDR3 is TGTGCCAGCAGCTCCCTACTAGCGGGAGTCCAAGAGACCCAGTACTTC. Amino acids: CASSSLLAGVQETQYF.

To note about this clonotype: One end of the junction varies from germline; a read error may be responsible. V usage is TRBV7-2 and J usage is TRBJ2-1; D unresolved. The CDR3 is 10 residues long. CDR1 is SGHTA and CDR2 is FQGNSA in the germline V gene. CDR3 coding DNA: TGTGCCGGCAGCCTAGTTGATCAGTTCTTC. Its protein is CAGSLVDQFF.

This clonotype was detected ten times or more. CDR3 nucleotide sequence: TGCGCCAGCAGGCGCACCGGGACTAGTCCCCCCTCCCTAGGGCAGTTCTTC. Amino acids: CASRRTGTSPPSLGQFF. The V gene is TRBV5-1, the J gene TRBJ2-1, with TRBD2 identical over 8 bases. Germline loops: CDR1 SGHRS, CDR2 YFSETQ. This CDR3 has 17 residues. J lost 12 bases, V lost 5 bases, and 22 bases had no gene match.

This clonotype was detected ten times or more. This chain uses TRBV7-9 with TRBJ1-1; weak D call: TRBD1 (5 bases). CDR1 SEHNR and CDR2 FQNEAQ come from the germline V gene (reference sequence). Between the trimmed V and J ends, which lost 5 bases and 1 base, there was a span of 8 bases. The CDR3 covers 13 residues. DNA of the CDR3: TGTGCCAGCAGCCCGACAGAGAACACTGAAGCTTTCTTT. Its protein product is CASSPTENTEAFF.

In this sample, this clonotype turned up many times. The chain has TRBV6-1 and TRBJ1-5; 7 bases match TRBD1. The CDR3 consists of 14 residues. In germline, CDR1 is MNHNS, CDR2 SASEGT. Losses at the gene ends were 4 bases for V and 4 bases for J; bases not matched to a gene: 4. The CDR3 loop is CASSAQTGNQPQHF. Here the CDR3 DNA reads TGTGCCAGCAGTGCTCAGACAGGGAATCAGCCCCAGCATTTT.

Ten or more counts support this clonotype. The genes are TRBV7-8 and TRBJ2-7; TRBD2 is a possible D gene (6 bases). The V and J ends lost 5 bases and 5 bases respectively, with 13 bases between them. This CDR3 has 13 residues. Germline CDR1 and CDR2: SGHVS and FQNEAQ. The CDR3 DNA follows: TGTGCCAGCAGCACCGGGAGTAACAACGAGCAGTACTTC. This gives the protein CASSTGSNNEQYF.

This clonotype has ten or more counts. The chain links TRBV5-1 to TRBJ2-5, with D perhaps matching TRBD1 or TRBD2 (6 bases each). The CDR3 covers 13 residues. V shed 5 bases and J shed 4 bases, with 12 bases lying between them. Germline lookup yields CDR1 SGHRS and CDR2 YFSETQ. The CDR3 DNA follows: TGCGCCAGCAGGTTAGGGGGGCGAGAGACCCAGTACTTC. Translating gives CASRLGGRETQYF.

The table lists this clonotype with many counts. The rearrangement links TRBV6-5 to TRBJ2-3; TRBD2 aligns across 15 bases. V lost 6 bases and J lost 5; bases outside the gene matches: 3. From germline, CDR1 is MNHEY and CDR2 SVGAGI. This CDR3 comprises 15 residues. The CDR3 protein is CASSRTSGRGDTQYF. The CDR3 region has the DNA TGTGCCAGCAGCCGGACTAGCGGGAGGGGAGATACGCAGTATTTT.

This clonotype has a count of ten or more. The chain combines TRBV2 with TRBJ2-6; TRBD1 matches at 8 bases. The CDR3 consists of 15 residues. CDR1 and CDR2 (germline): SNHLY, FYNNEI. Trimming cost V 6 bases and J 9 bases; bases outside gene matches: 10. The CDR3 DNA reads as TGTGCCAGCAGGGAGGGCGGGACAGGCAGCAACGTCCTGACTTTC. Protein product: CASREGGTGSNVLTF.

This clonotype was recorded at least ten times. The chain combines TRBV27 with TRBJ2-3; TRBD1 agrees at 8 bases. Germline V gives CDR1 MNHEY, CDR2 SMNVEV (reference sequence). This CDR3 region has 15 residues. The V segment lost 0 bases and the J segment 5 bases; nucleotides outside the gene matches: 4. CDR3 in DNA: TGTGCCAGCAGTTTATCCGGGACAGGCGGAGATACGCAGTATTTT. It specifies CASSLSGTGGDTQYF.

This clonotype appeared many times. This chain uses TRBV2 with TRBJ1-5; tentative D call: TRBD1 (5 bases). Germline assignment: CDR1 SNHLY and CDR2 FYNNEI. The CDR3 loop spans 14 amino acids. Trimming took 7 bases from V and 6 from J, leaving 16 bases between them. The CDR3 DNA sequence: TGTGCCAGCACCTTACTCAGGGATTCTCAGCCCCAGCATTTT. It encodes CASTLLRDSQPQHF.

This clonotype has ten or more counts. The chain carries TRBV7-9 and TRBJ2-1; TRBD1 matches 7 bases. CDR1 is SEHNR, CDR2 FQNEAQ, per germline (reference sequence). This CDR3 has 15 residues. The J segment lost 9 bases and the V segment lost 2 bases, leaving 10 bases of the junction unmatched. DNA of the CDR3: TGTGCCAGCAGCTTAACCCCCGAGGGGGCCGCTGAGCAGTTCTTC. Amino acid sequence: CASSLTPEGAAEQFF.

This clonotype was counted many times. The V and J genes are TRBV7-9 and TRBJ2-7; 14 bases match TRBD2. V trimming: 3 bases; J trimming: 3 bases; junction bases outside the gene matches: 4. Germline CDR1 reads SEHNR; CDR2 reads FQNEAQ (reference sequence). The CDR3 has 16 residues. As DNA, the CDR3 is TGTGCCAGCAGCTTGGGGGGACTAGCGGGAGACTACGAGCAGTACTTC. It specifies CASSLGGLAGDYEQYF.

This clonotype was seen only once. The V and J genes are TRBV27 and TRBJ2-7; D is undetermined. The germline V and J ends were trimmed by 2 bases and 7 bases, with 12 bases remaining between them. This CDR3 comprises 13 residues. Germline V lookup: CDR1 MNHEY, CDR2 SMNVEV (reference sequence). CDR3 region: CASSLVKREEQYF. CDR3 bases: TGTGCCAGCAGTTTAGTTAAAAGGGAAGAGCAGTACTTC.

The table lists this clonotype with many counts. The chain uses TRBV29-1 and TRBJ2-3, with 9 bases matching TRBD1. Germline V lookup: CDR1 SQVTM, CDR2 ANQGSEA. V lost 4 bases and J lost 2; bases outside the gene matches: 4. The CDR3 contains 14 residues. As DNA, the CDR3 is TGCAGCGTTGTGCGGACAGGGGCCACAGATACGCAGTATTTT. Its protein product is CSVVRTGATDTQYF.